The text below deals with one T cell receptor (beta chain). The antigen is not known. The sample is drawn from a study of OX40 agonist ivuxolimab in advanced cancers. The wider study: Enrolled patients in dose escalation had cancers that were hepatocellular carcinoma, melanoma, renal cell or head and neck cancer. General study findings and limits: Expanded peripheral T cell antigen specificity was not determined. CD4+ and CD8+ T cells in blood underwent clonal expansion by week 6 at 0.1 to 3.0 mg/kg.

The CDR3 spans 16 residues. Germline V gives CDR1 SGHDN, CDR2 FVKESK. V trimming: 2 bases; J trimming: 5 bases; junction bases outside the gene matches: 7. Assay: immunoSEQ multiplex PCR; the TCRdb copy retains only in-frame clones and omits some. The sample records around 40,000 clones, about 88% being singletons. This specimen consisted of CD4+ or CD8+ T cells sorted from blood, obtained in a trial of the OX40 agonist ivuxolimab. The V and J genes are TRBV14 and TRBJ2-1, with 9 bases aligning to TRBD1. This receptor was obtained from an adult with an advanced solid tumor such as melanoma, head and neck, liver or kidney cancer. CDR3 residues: CASSQLGQGPNNEQFF. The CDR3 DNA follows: TGTGCCAGCAGCCAATTGGGACAGGGACCGAACAATGAGCAGTTCTTC.